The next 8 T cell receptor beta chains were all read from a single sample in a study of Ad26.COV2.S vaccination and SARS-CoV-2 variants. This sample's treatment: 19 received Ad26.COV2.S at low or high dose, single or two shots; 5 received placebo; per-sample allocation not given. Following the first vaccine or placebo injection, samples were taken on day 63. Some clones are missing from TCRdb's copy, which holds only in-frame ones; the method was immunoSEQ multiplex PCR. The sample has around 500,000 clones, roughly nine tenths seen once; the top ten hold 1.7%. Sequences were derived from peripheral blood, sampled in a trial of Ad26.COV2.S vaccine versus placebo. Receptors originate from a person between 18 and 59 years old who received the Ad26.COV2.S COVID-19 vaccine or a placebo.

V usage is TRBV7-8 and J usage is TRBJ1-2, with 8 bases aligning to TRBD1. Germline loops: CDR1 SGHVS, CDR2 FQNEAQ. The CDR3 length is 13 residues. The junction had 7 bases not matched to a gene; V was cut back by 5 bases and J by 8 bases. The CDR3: CASSQRTGFGYTF. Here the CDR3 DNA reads TGTGCCAGCAGCCAGAGGACAGGGTTCGGCTACACCTTC.

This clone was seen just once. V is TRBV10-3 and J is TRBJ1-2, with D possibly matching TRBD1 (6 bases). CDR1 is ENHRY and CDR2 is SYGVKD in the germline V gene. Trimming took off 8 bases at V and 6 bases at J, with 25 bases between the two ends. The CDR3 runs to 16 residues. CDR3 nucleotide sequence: TGTGCCATCTCGGGCCTAACGCCAGGGACATCAGATGGCTACACCTTC. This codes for CAISGLTPGTSDGYTF.

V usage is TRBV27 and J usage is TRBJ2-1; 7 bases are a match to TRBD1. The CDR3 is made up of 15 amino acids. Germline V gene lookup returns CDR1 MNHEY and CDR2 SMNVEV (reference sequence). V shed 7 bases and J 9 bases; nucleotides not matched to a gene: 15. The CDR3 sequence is CASTRQGSAASEQFF. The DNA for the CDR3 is TGTGCCAGCACACGACAGGGCTCGGCAGCAAGTGAGCAGTTCTTC.

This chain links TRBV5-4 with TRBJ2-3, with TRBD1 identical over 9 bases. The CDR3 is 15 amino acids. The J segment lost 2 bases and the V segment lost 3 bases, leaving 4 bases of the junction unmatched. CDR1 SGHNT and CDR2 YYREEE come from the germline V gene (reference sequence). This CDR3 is CASSSRDRVTDTQYF. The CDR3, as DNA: TGTGCCAGCAGCTCCCGGGACAGGGTCACAGATACGCAGTATTTT. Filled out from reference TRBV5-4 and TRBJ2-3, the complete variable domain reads ETGVTQSPTHLIKTRGQQVTLRCSSQSGHNTVSWYQQALGQGPQFIFQYYREEENGRGNFPPRFSGLQFPNYSSELNVNALELDDSALYLCASSSRDRVTDTQYFGPGTRLTVL.

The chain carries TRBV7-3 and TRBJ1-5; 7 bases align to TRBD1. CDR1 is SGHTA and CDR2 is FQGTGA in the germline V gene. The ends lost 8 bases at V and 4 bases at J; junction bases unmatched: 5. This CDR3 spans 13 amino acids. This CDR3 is CASAPGGNQPQHF. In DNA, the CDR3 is TGTGCCAGCGCCCCAGGGGGTAATCAGCCCCAGCATTTT.

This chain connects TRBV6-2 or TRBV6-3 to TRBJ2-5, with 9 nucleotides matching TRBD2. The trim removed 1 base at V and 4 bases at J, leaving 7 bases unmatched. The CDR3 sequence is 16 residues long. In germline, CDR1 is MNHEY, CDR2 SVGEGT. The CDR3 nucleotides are TGTGCCAGCAGTTACTGGGGCGGGGGGGGCGGAGAGACCCAGTACTTC. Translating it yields CASSYWGGGGGETQYF.

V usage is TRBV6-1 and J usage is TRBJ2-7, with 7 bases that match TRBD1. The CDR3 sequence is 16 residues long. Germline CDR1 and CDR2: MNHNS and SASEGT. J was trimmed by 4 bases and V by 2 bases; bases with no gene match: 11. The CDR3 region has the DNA TGTGCCAGCAGTGAACGGGAAACAGGGGTTAGGTACGAGCAGTACTTC. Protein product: CASSERETGVRYEQYF.

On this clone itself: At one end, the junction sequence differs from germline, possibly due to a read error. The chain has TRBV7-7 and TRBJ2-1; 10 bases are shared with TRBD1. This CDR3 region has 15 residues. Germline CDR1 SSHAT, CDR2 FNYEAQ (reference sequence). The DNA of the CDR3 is TGTGCTAGCAGCTCTTGGACAGGGGGAAACAATGAGCAGTTCTTC. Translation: CASSSWTGGNNEQFF. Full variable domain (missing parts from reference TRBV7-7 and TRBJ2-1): GAGVSQSPRYKVTKRGQDVTLRCDPISSHATLYWYQQALGQGPEFLTYFNYEAQPDKSGLPSDRFSAERPEGSISTLTIQRTEQRDSAMYRCASSSWTGGNNEQFFGPGTRLTVL.